Listed below are T cell receptor beta chains from one sample, sequenced in a study of T cell responses to AZD1222 COVID-19 vaccine. The method was immunoSEQ multiplex PCR; TCRdb's version includes in-frame clones alone and lacks a portion of them. The sample data list 150,000 or so clones. Sequenced material: peripheral blood. The receptors were gathered from an adult in good health. The CDR3 runs from the conserved cysteine through the conserved F or W. Fields, in order: J gene, D gene, V gene, CDR3 DNA, CDR3 protein. D genes are given only for firm matches.

j_call: TRBJ1-1; d_call: -; v_call: TRBV19; cdr3_nt: TGTGCCAGTACCCTCATGGGGGGGGGCACTGAAGCTTTCTTT; cdr3_aa: CASTLMGGGTEAFF
j_call: TRBJ1-4; d_call: TRBD1; v_call: TRBV25-1; cdr3_nt: TGTGCCAGCAGTGAGACAGGGGGGAAACTGTTTTTT; cdr3_aa: CASSETGGKLFF
j_call: TRBJ1-2; d_call: TRBD1; v_call: TRBV30; cdr3_nt: TGTGCCTGGAGTGTACAGGGGGCTGATGACTATGGCTACACCTTC; cdr3_aa: CAWSVQGADDYGYTF
j_call: TRBJ1-6; d_call: -; v_call: TRBV11-1; cdr3_nt: TGTGCCAGCAGCTTAAGAAATTCACCCCTCCACTTT; cdr3_aa: CASSLRNSPLHF
j_call: TRBJ1-5; d_call: -; v_call: TRBV13; cdr3_nt: TGTGCCAGCAGCGGCGCGGGCCGGGAGGGGAAACGACAGCCCCAGCATTTT; cdr3_aa: CASSGAGREGKRQPQHF
j_call: TRBJ1-2; d_call: -; v_call: TRBV4-1; cdr3_nt: TGCGCCAGCAGCCGAACAATTGAGGAGGGAAACTATGGCTACACCTTC; cdr3_aa: CASSRTIEEGNYGYTF
j_call: TRBJ1-2; d_call: -; v_call: TRBV18; cdr3_nt: TGTGCCAGCTCACCGGTCCGGGCGATGGAGGGCTACACCTTC; cdr3_aa: CASSPVRAMEGYTF
j_call: TRBJ1-1; d_call: TRBD1; v_call: TRBV28; cdr3_nt: TGTGCCAGCAGTTTTTACGGTCAGGGGGCGAACACTGAAGCTTTCTTT; cdr3_aa: CASSFYGQGANTEAFF
j_call: TRBJ2-5; d_call: -; v_call: TRBV9; cdr3_nt: TGTGCCAGCAGCGTAGGAAGCACCCAGACGGAGACCCAGTACTTC; cdr3_aa: CASSVGSTQTETQYF
j_call: TRBJ1-6; d_call: -; v_call: TRBV5-1; cdr3_nt: TGCGCCAGCAGCTCGTCCCCCGGCTCACCCCTCCACTTT; cdr3_aa: CASSSSPGSPLHF
j_call: TRBJ1-2; d_call: TRBD1; v_call: TRBV18; cdr3_nt: TGTGCCAGCTCACTTAGGACAGGGACCGATTTCTATGGCTACACCTTC; cdr3_aa: CASSLRTGTDFYGYTF
j_call: TRBJ1-1; d_call: TRBD1; v_call: TRBV2; cdr3_nt: TGTGCCAGCAGTCCGGGGACAGGGAACACTGAAGCTTTCTTT; cdr3_aa: CASSPGTGNTEAFF
j_call: TRBJ1-1; d_call: -; v_call: TRBV5-4; cdr3_nt: TGTGCCAGCAGCTCTTTCCCCCGGGATAGTGAAGCTTTCTTT; cdr3_aa: CASSSFPRDSEAFF
j_call: TRBJ1-6; d_call: TRBD1; v_call: TRBV28; cdr3_nt: TGTGCCACCTTAGACAGGGGGTCGTATAATTCACCCCTCCACTTT; cdr3_aa: CATLDRGSYNSPLHF
j_call: TRBJ2-5; d_call: TRBD2; v_call: TRBV19; cdr3_nt: TGTGCCAGTAGTATTGCTGGGGGCGAACCTAGCGGGGGCCCGTACCAAGAGACCCAGTACTTC; cdr3_aa: CASSIAGGEPSGGPYQETQYF
j_call: TRBJ1-4; d_call: -; v_call: TRBV19; cdr3_nt: TGTGCCAGTAGTATAGGGCTCGACGGCTATGAAAAACTGTTTTTT; cdr3_aa: CASSIGLDGYEKLFF
j_call: TRBJ1-1; d_call: -; v_call: TRBV7-8; cdr3_nt: TGTGCCAGCAGCTTAGCCGTGGGCAGGAACACTGAAGCTTTCTTT; cdr3_aa: CASSLAVGRNTEAFF
j_call: TRBJ2-3; d_call: -; v_call: TRBV27; cdr3_nt: TGTGCCAGCAGTTTATCTCTCCCTAGGGGGGGGGACACAGATACGCAGTATTTT; cdr3_aa: CASSLSLPRGGDTDTQYF
j_call: TRBJ2-3; d_call: -; v_call: TRBV4-2; cdr3_nt: TGTGCCAGCAGCCAAATAGGCACTTTGGGAGATACGCAGTATTTT; cdr3_aa: CASSQIGTLGDTQYF
j_call: TRBJ2-2; d_call: -; v_call: TRBV5-4; cdr3_nt: TGTGCCAGCAGCTTGGAGGGACCCGAGAACACCGGGGAGCTGTTTTTT; cdr3_aa: CASSLEGPENTGELFF
j_call: TRBJ2-7; d_call: -; v_call: TRBV7-6; cdr3_nt: TGTGCCAGCAGCTTAGAAGAGGGTTCCTACGAGCAGTACTTC; cdr3_aa: CASSLEEGSYEQYF
j_call: TRBJ1-4; d_call: -; v_call: TRBV9; cdr3_nt: TGTGCCAGCAGCGTGGGACCTCTCGACGGGGATGAAAAACTGTTTTTT; cdr3_aa: CASSVGPLDGDEKLFF
j_call: TRBJ2-3; d_call: -; v_call: TRBV11-2; cdr3_nt: TGTGCCAGCAGCTTACACAGCACAGATACGCAGTATTTT; cdr3_aa: CASSLHSTDTQYF
j_call: TRBJ1-2; d_call: -; v_call: TRBV3-1/TRBV3-2; cdr3_nt: TGTGCCAGCAGCCAGGATTCGTGGAGGGCGCGGGACTATGGCTACACCTTC; cdr3_aa: CASSQDSWRARDYGYTF
j_call: TRBJ1-5; d_call: TRBD1; v_call: TRBV6-4; cdr3_nt: TGTGCCCTTTTTGTGGACAGGGGGACCTTTAGCAATCAGCCCCAGCATTTT; cdr3_aa: CALFVDRGTFSNQPQHF
j_call: TRBJ2-2; d_call: -; v_call: TRBV4-1; cdr3_nt: TGCGCCAGCAGCCAAGTTAACGCGAGCCCCGGGGAGCTGTTTTTT; cdr3_aa: CASSQVNASPGELFF
j_call: TRBJ2-1; d_call: -; v_call: TRBV7-8; cdr3_nt: TGTGCCAGCAGCTACTACGGGAACCCCCAAGGGGATGAGCAGTTCTTC; cdr3_aa: CASSYYGNPQGDEQFF
j_call: TRBJ2-5; d_call: -; v_call: TRBV2; cdr3_nt: TGTGCCAGCAGGTGGCAGGTGCAAGAGACCCAGTACTTC; cdr3_aa: CASRWQVQETQYF
j_call: TRBJ1-5; d_call: -; v_call: TRBV21-1; cdr3_nt: TGTGCCAGCAGCAAACCCCGGACGGAGGGTTTGAATTTT; cdr3_aa: CASSKPRTEGLNF
j_call: TRBJ2-7; d_call: -; v_call: TRBV30; cdr3_nt: TGTGCCTGGAGTGCCAGGGGGCGGGGGGAGCAGTACTTC; cdr3_aa: CAWSARGRGEQYF
j_call: TRBJ1-1; d_call: -; v_call: TRBV11-3; cdr3_nt: TGTGCCAGCAGCTGGGGGACGAACACTGAAGCTTTCTTT; cdr3_aa: CASSWGTNTEAFF
j_call: TRBJ2-7; d_call: -; v_call: TRBV6-1; cdr3_nt: TGTGCCAGCAGTGAAGCAGGCGGCACCCCCCTCGAGCAGTACTTC; cdr3_aa: CASSEAGGTPLEQYF
j_call: TRBJ1-1; d_call: -; v_call: TRBV5-1; cdr3_nt: TGCGCCAGCAGCCCGCCCGGGGATCCGAACACTGAAGCTTTCTTT; cdr3_aa: CASSPPGDPNTEAFF
j_call: TRBJ1-2; d_call: -; v_call: TRBV7-2; cdr3_nt: TGTGCCAGCAGCCCCAGACAAGGAGGCTACACCTTC; cdr3_aa: CASSPRQGGYTF
j_call: TRBJ1-5; d_call: TRBD1; v_call: TRBV5-1; cdr3_nt: TGCGCCAGCAGGGAGACAGGGAATAGCAATCAGCCCCAGCATTTT; cdr3_aa: CASRETGNSNQPQHF
j_call: TRBJ1-6; d_call: TRBD1; v_call: TRBV19; cdr3_nt: TGTGCCAGTAGTATGGGGGACAGGGGTAATTCACCCCTCCACTTT; cdr3_aa: CASSMGDRGNSPLHF
j_call: TRBJ2-2; d_call: TRBD1; v_call: TRBV2; cdr3_nt: TGTGCCAGCCTCCGGGACAGCAACACCGGGGAGCTGTTTTTT; cdr3_aa: CASLRDSNTGELFF
j_call: TRBJ2-2; d_call: -; v_call: TRBV2; cdr3_nt: TGTGCCAGCAGTGTGTGGGGCGGCGGGGAGCTGTTTTTT; cdr3_aa: CASSVWGGGELFF
j_call: TRBJ1-2; d_call: TRBD1; v_call: TRBV5-1; cdr3_nt: TGCGCCAGCAGCCCCCGGACAGGGAACTATGGCTACACCTTC; cdr3_aa: CASSPRTGNYGYTF
j_call: TRBJ1-6; d_call: -; v_call: TRBV12-3/TRBV12-4; cdr3_nt: TGTGCCAGCAGTTTGGGTTATAATTCACCCCTCCACTTT; cdr3_aa: CASSLGYNSPLHF
j_call: TRBJ2-2; d_call: TRBD1; v_call: TRBV7-9; cdr3_nt: TGTGCCAGCAGCCGACGGACAGGACCTAACACCGGGGAGCTGTTTTTT; cdr3_aa: CASSRRTGPNTGELFF
j_call: TRBJ1-5; d_call: TRBD1; v_call: TRBV30; cdr3_nt: TGTGCCTGGAGCCTTAGACAGGGATCCGCTGGGCAGCGAAGCCCGCCCCAGCATTTT; cdr3_aa: CAWSLRQGSAGQRSPPQHF
j_call: TRBJ1-2; d_call: -; v_call: TRBV5-1; cdr3_nt: TGCGCCAGCAGCAAAGGGACCCAAGTGGCCTATGGCTACACCTTC; cdr3_aa: CASSKGTQVAYGYTF
j_call: TRBJ1-1; d_call: -; v_call: TRBV7-8; cdr3_nt: TGTGCCACTAGGGGGGGGACAAGAGGAAACACTGAAGCTTTCTTT; cdr3_aa: CATRGGTRGNTEAFF
j_call: TRBJ2-5; d_call: -; v_call: TRBV7-8; cdr3_nt: TGTGCCAGCAGCTCTAACCGGGGGACCCAGTACTTC; cdr3_aa: CASSSNRGTQYF
j_call: TRBJ1-2; d_call: -; v_call: TRBV11-1; cdr3_nt: TGTGCCAGCAGCTTAGGCCACGGCTATGGCTACACCTTC; cdr3_aa: CASSLGHGYGYTF
j_call: TRBJ2-3; d_call: -; v_call: TRBV9; cdr3_nt: TGTGCCAGCAGAGGGACCCTCCCCACAGATACGCAGTATTTT; cdr3_aa: CASRGTLPTDTQYF
j_call: TRBJ2-7; d_call: TRBD1; v_call: TRBV13; cdr3_nt: TGTGCCAGCAGCTCCCCGGACAGGGGGCTCTACGAGCAGTACTTC; cdr3_aa: CASSSPDRGLYEQYF
j_call: TRBJ1-5; d_call: -; v_call: TRBV24-1; cdr3_nt: TGTGCCACCACGGGGCAGGGGCGGGCAAATCAGCCCCAGCATTTT; cdr3_aa: CATTGQGRANQPQHF
j_call: TRBJ2-2; d_call: -; v_call: TRBV6-5; cdr3_nt: TGTGCCAGCAGTTATAGGTTCGGTCGGTCCGGGGAGCTGTTTTTT; cdr3_aa: CASSYRFGRSGELFF